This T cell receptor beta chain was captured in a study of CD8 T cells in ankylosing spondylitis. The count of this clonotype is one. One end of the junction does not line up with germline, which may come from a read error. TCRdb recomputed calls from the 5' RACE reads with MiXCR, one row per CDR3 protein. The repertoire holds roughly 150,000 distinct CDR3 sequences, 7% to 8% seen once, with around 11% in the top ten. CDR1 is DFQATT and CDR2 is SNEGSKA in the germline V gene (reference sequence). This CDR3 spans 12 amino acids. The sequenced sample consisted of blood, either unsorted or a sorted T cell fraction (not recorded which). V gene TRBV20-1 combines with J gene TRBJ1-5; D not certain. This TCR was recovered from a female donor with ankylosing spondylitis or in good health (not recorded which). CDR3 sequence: CSARKGNRPQHF. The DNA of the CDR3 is TGCAGTGCTAGAAAGGGTAATCGGCCCCAGCATTTT.